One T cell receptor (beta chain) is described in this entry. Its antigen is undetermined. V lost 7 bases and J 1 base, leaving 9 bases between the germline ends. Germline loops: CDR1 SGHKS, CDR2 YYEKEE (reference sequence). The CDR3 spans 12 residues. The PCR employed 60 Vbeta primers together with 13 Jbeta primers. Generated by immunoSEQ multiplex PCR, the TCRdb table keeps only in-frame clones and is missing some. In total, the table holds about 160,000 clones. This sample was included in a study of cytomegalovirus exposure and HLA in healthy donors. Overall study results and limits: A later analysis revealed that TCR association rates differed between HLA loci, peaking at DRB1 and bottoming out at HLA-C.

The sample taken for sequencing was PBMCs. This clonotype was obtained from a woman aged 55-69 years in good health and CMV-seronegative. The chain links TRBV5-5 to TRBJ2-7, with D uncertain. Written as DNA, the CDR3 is TGTGCCAGCCATAGCAGTTCCTACGAGCAGTACTTC. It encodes CASHSSSYEQYF.